The 22 T cell receptor beta chains below were found in one sample sequenced in a study of T cell clonality in common variable immunodeficiency. General study findings and limits: Common variable immunodeficiency TCR beta sequences reportedly had fewer deletions and N-nucleotide insertions.

Libraries were prepared by immunoSEQ multiplex PCR; TCRdb keeps only in-frame clonotypes and omits some of them. The profile covers approximately 29,000 clones, none occurring a single time. These receptors have no identified antigens. The sample was peripheral blood mononuclear cells. The source of these receptors is a human donor with common variable immunodeficiency.

CDR3 in amino acids: CAWTAGYSNQPQHF. The sequenced part of the CDR3 DNA is TGTGCCTGGACGGCGGGGTATAGCAATCAGCCC. This chain links TRBV30 with TRBJ1-5, with D unresolved. The read comes to an end 3 residues before the CDR3 does, leaving the germline J gene to fill in the end. The CDR3 has 14 amino acids. Trimming took off 4 bases at V and 0 bases at J, with 10 bases between the two ends. Germline CDR1 reads GTSNPN; CDR2 reads SVGIG (reference sequence).

This clone turned up a few times. The read comes to an end 3 residues before the CDR3 does, leaving the germline J gene to fill in the end. The V call is TRBV20-1, the J call TRBJ1-1, with 9 positions matching TRBD1. This CDR3 is 15 amino acids long. The trim removed 0 bases at V and 1 base at J, leaving 3 bases unmatched. From germline, CDR1 is DFQATT and CDR2 SNEGSKA (reference sequence). The CDR3 is CSARDWDRANTEAFF. CDR3 DNA (partial): TGCAGTGCTAGAGATTGGGACAGGGCGAACACTGAA.

In this sample, this clone turned up many times. Coverage ceases 3 residues before the CDR3 finishes, and the germline J gene fills in the end. The chain has TRBV2 and TRBJ2-7; 11 bases line up with TRBD2. This CDR3 contains 15 residues. Per the germline V gene, CDR1 is SNHLY and CDR2 is FYNNEI. Trimming cost V 6 bases and J 4 bases; bases outside gene matches: 8. The CDR3 loop is CASSRTSGSRYEQYF. Incomplete CDR3 DNA: TGTGCCAGCAGCCGCACTAGCGGGAGTCGTTACGAG.

In its sample, this clone was seen many times. The read falls 3 residues short of the CDR3 end, and the missing part is taken from the germline J gene. The rearrangement joins TRBV20-1 to TRBJ2-1; 11 nucleotides match TRBD2. V shed 6 bases and J 6 bases; nucleotides not matched to a gene: 13. Germline lookup yields CDR1 DFQATT and CDR2 SNEGSKA (reference sequence). The CDR3 length is 16 residues. The CDR3 loop reads CSASKLGLAGGNEQFF. The CDR3 bases that were read are TGCAGTGCCTCCAAGCTGGGGCTAGCGGGAGGCAATGAG.

This clone was seen at least ten times. A junction end diverges from the germline sequence, so it may reflect a read error. The read ends 3 residues shy of where the CDR3 ends; the end is completed using the germline J gene. V is TRBV7-7 and J is TRBJ2-1; 8 bases match TRBD2. The CDR3 is 16 amino acids. CDR1 is SSHAT and CDR2 is FNYEAQ in the germline V gene (reference sequence). CDR3 amino acids: CASSLSVSGAYNEQFF. The DNA read from the CDR3 is TGTGCTAGCAGCTTATCGGTTAGCGGGGCGTACAATGAG. Looking up the rest from reference TRBV7-7 and TRBJ2-1 gives the full variable domain: GAGVSQSPRYKVTKRGQDVTLRCDPISSHATLYWYQQALGQGPEFLTYFNYEAQPDKSGLPSDRFSAERPEGSISTLTIQRTEQRDSAMYRCASSLSVSGAYNEQFFGPGTRLTVL.

This clone has only a few counts. The read comes to an end 3 residues before the CDR3 does, leaving the germline J gene to fill in the end. The rearrangement uses TRBV7-3 and TRBJ2-3; 8 bases fit TRBD2. Unmatched junction bases numbered 4, after V lost 5 bases and J lost 3 bases. The CDR3 is made up of 14 amino acids. The germline gives CDR1 SGHTA, CDR2 FQGTGA. The CDR3 loop is CASSLGTRTDTQYF. The part of the CDR3 DNA that was read is TGTGCCAGCAGCCTAGGGACTAGAACAGATACG.

The CDR3 sequence is CASSWGGSADTQYF. The sequenced CDR3 bases are TGTGCCAGCAGCTGGGGCGGCAGCGCAGATACG. The chain joins TRBV7-9 to TRBJ2-3, with D possibly matching TRBD1 (5 bases). From the germline J gene comes the end of the CDR3, since the read stops 3 residues before it. This CDR3 region has 14 residues. Per the germline V gene, CDR1 is SEHNR and CDR2 is FQNEAQ (reference sequence). Trimming removed 4 bases at V and 4 bases at J, with 12 bases between. Full variable domain (missing parts from reference TRBV7-9 and TRBJ2-3): DTGVSQNPRHKITKRGQNVTFRCDPISEHNRLYWYRQTLGQGPEFLTYFQNEAQLEKSRLLSDRFSAERPKGSFSTLEIQRTEQGDSAMYLCASSWGGSADTQYFGPGTRLTVL.

Of note for this clone: The read terminates 3 residues ahead of where the CDR3 ends, so the germline J gene completes it. The J gene is TRBJ2-1, the V gene TRBV5-1; D not resolved. From germline, CDR1 is SGHRS and CDR2 YFSETQ. This CDR3 spans 16 amino acids. The V and J ends lost 4 bases and 2 bases respectively, with 16 bases between them. CDR3 sequence: CASSHPDTRTYNEQFF. Partial CDR3 DNA: TGCGCCAGCAGCCACCCAGACACCAGAACCTACAATGAG.

This clone was recorded at least ten times. The missing CDR3 end, 3 residues past where the read stops, is filled in from the germline J gene. The V gene is TRBV23-1, the J gene TRBJ2-4; a possible D gene is TRBD1 (6 bases). TRBV23-1 counts as an open reading frame of uncertain function. The CDR3 is 16 amino acids. V lost 8 bases and J 0 bases, leaving 17 bases between the germline ends. This CDR3 reads CASGHLGALAKNIQYF. The part of the CDR3 DNA that was read is TGCGCCAGCGGACACTTGGGGGCCTTAGCCAAAAACATT.

This clone was seen ten or more times. The read stops 3 residues short of the end of the CDR3; the missing end is completed from the germline J gene. The chain has TRBV29-1 and TRBJ1-1; no reliable D call. Germline CDR1 is SQVTM and CDR2 is ANQGSEA. V was shortened by 6 bases and J by 7 bases, with 9 bases between the two germline ends. CDR3 length: 10 amino acids. CDR3 DNA (partial): TGCAGCGTGTACAGTAATGAA. This encodes CSVYSNE. The entire CDR3 protein reads CSVYSNEAFF.

For this clone: Germline is not matched at one junction end, which may reflect a read error. The read ends 3 residues shy of where the CDR3 ends; the end is completed using the germline J gene. The chain recombines TRBV7-6 with TRBJ2-1; a weak D match, TRBD2 (6 bases). The V gene's germline CDR1 is SGHVS and CDR2 FNYEAQ. The CDR3 has 16 residues. Partial CDR3 DNA: TGTGCCAGCAGCCTAGCGCGGAGCCCCCCCTTTAATGAG. This codes for CASSLARSPPFNE. The complete CDR3 reads CASSLARSPPFNEQFF.

This clone was picked up a small number of times. Coverage ceases 3 residues before the CDR3 finishes, and the germline J gene fills in the end. The rearrangement joins TRBV5-6 to TRBJ2-7; D is possibly TRBD2 (5 bases). The CDR3 runs 15 residues. The germline V gene has CDR1 SGHDT and CDR2 YYEEEE. The V end lost 5 bases, the J end lost 5 bases, and 20 bases lay between the germline ends. CDR3 sequence: CASSQAGVYIDEQYF. The sequenced CDR3 bases are TGTGCCAGCAGTCAGGCGGGTGTCTACATCGACGAG. The variable domain in full, completed from reference TRBV5-6 and TRBJ2-7, reads DAGVTQSPTHLIKTRGQQVTLRCSPKSGHDTVSWYQQALGQGPQFIFQYYEEEERQRGNFPDRFSGHQFPNYSSELNVNALLLGDSALYLCASSQAGVYIDEQYFGPGTRLTVT.

The table lists this clone with many counts. The DNA ends 3 residues before the CDR3 does, and the rest of the CDR3 is filled in from the germline J gene. The chain has TRBV19 and TRBJ2-7; 9 bases line up with TRBD1. Germline V gene sequence: CDR1 LNHDA, CDR2 SQIVND (reference sequence). The CDR3 is 15 amino acids. The trim removed 3 bases at V and 2 bases at J, leaving 5 bases unmatched. The sequenced CDR3 bases are TGTGCCAGTAGTATTGGGACAGGGTGGACCTACGAG. Amino acid sequence: CASSIGTGWTYE. The entire CDR3 is CASSIGTGWTYEQYF.

This clone was seen only a few times. The sequenced fragment ends 3 residues before the CDR3 boundary, so the rest is inferred from the germline J gene. V usage is TRBV19 and J usage is TRBJ2-7, with TRBD1 matching over 9 bases. The CDR3 extends over 15 amino acids. After removal of 1 base from V and 5 bases from J, the junction contained 6 bases not matched to a gene. The germline V gene has CDR1 LNHDA and CDR2 SQIVND (reference sequence). The CDR3 DNA, read in part, is TGTGCCAGTAGTATAGCTCCGGGACAGGGTAACGAG. This translates into CASSIAPGQGNE. Given in full, the CDR3 is CASSIAPGQGNEQYF.

There are many counts of this clone. Coverage ceases 3 residues before the CDR3 finishes, and the germline J gene fills in the end. This chain joins TRBV18 and TRBJ2-1; 10 bases match TRBD2. The CDR3 is 15 amino acids. Germline-derived CDR1 and CDR2 are KGHSH and LQKENI. Trimming at V came to 3 bases and at J to 7 bases, leaving 6 bases not matched to a gene. The part of the CDR3 DNA that was read is TGTGCCAGCTCACCGGCGGGACTAGCGTCGAATGAG. Its translation: CASSPAGLASNE. The full CDR3 protein is CASSPAGLASNEQFF.

This clone has only a few counts. The read terminates 3 residues before the CDR3 end, so the remaining end is supplied by the germline J gene. The chain carries TRBV19 and TRBJ1-5; weak D call: TRBD1 (6 bases). The CDR3 sequence is 17 residues long. CDR1 and CDR2 from the germline V gene are LNHDA and SQIVND (reference sequence). Trimming removed 1 base from V and 2 bases from J, with 15 bases in between. The covered CDR3 bases are TGTGCCAGTAGTATAGGCGGCGGGGGGCTGGGCAATCAGCCC. It translates to CASSIGGGGLGNQP. The CDR3 in full is CASSIGGGGLGNQPQHF.

This clone was detected many times. The CDR3 goes on 3 residues after the read ends, and that part is filled in from the germline J gene. The chain uses TRBV14 and TRBJ2-7; tentative D call: TRBD1 (6 bases). V lost 4 bases, J lost 2 bases, and 6 bases lay in between. Germline values: CDR1 SGHDN, CDR2 FVKESK. This CDR3 is built from 12 residues. Partial CDR3 DNA: TGTGCCAGCAGCCGGGACACCTACGAG. Translating it yields CASSRDTYE. The full CDR3 is CASSRDTYEQYF.

This clone was recorded at least ten times. The sequence runs out 3 residues before the end of the CDR3; the remainder is reconstructed from the germline J gene. The rearrangement links TRBV2 to TRBJ1-2; D may be TRBD1 (5 bases). Germline loops: CDR1 SNHLY, CDR2 FYNNEI. The CDR3 loop spans 14 amino acids. Deletions cut 4 bases from V and 0 bases from J, with 9 bases between. The sequenced CDR3 bases are TGTGCCAGCAGTGCCGACAGTACTAACTATGGC. This encodes CASSADSTNYG. Given in full, the CDR3 is CASSADSTNYGYTF.

This clone came up a few times. Read sequence stops 3 residues before the CDR3 end, and the germline J gene provides the missing end. The genes are TRBV7-9 and TRBJ2-5; tentative D call: TRBD1 (7 bases). The CDR3 is 15 residues long. Germline CDR1 and CDR2: SEHNR and FQNEAQ (reference sequence). V lost 1 base and J lost 2, with 11 bases in between. The CDR3 bases that were read are TGTGCCAGCAGCTTAGGAGCAGGGGGGCAAGAGACC. It encodes CASSLGAGGQET. The full CDR3 sequence reads CASSLGAGGQETQYF.

This clone appeared many times. The read ends 3 residues shy of where the CDR3 ends; the end is completed using the germline J gene. This chain connects TRBV7-3 to TRBJ2-2; TRBD2 matches 8 bases. CDR1 is SGHTA, CDR2 FQGTGA, per germline. CDR3 length equals 21 residues. V shed 0 bases, J shed 5 bases, and the junction held 20 bases outside the gene matches. The CDR3 here is CASSLTSPGLGAGVTTGELFF. Incomplete CDR3 DNA: TGTGCCAGCAGCTTAACGTCTCCGGGACTAGGGGCTGGGGTGACTACCGGGGAG.

This clone was seen ten or more times. Here the CDR3 reads CASSIRGTGKPGNTEAFF. The CDR3 DNA, read in part, is TGTGCCAGTAGTATTCGGGGGACAGGGAAGCCGGGTAACACTGAA. The V and J genes are TRBV19 and TRBJ1-1; 9 nucleotides align to TRBD1. The DNA ends 3 residues before the CDR3 does, and the rest of the CDR3 is filled in from the germline J gene. Trimming removed 3 bases from V and 2 bases from J; junction bases left unmatched: 13. Germline assignment: CDR1 LNHDA and CDR2 SQIVND (reference sequence). The length of the CDR3 is 18 residues.

This clone appeared many times. The read is 3 residues too short to cover the CDR3 end, so that end is filled in from the germline J gene. V usage is TRBV18 and J usage is TRBJ1-1; 7 bases agree with TRBD1. CDR1 is KGHSH, CDR2 LQKENI, per germline. The CDR3 sequence is 12 residues long. This chain's CDR3 is CASSPLQGEAFF. CDR3 bases read: TGTGCCAGCTCACCATTACAGGGGGAA.